These T cell receptor beta chains were read from a single sample in a study of cytomegalovirus exposure and HLA in healthy donors. Using immunoSEQ multiplex PCR, the repertoire was profiled, and TCRdb retains in-frame clones only, with some absent. Among more than 110,000 clones, roughly 75% were seen once, and the ten largest hold nearly 7%. Sequenced: PBMCs. These receptors all come from a man aged 35 to 55 in good health and CMV-seropositive. Each CDR3 is given with its conserved first and last residue. A D gene is named only where the DNA matches it firmly. Some rows mark clone size as missing; the rest say once, few, many or name a class of expanded clone.

j_gene | v_gene | d_gene | abundance | CDR3nt | CDR3aa
TRBJ2-7 | TRBV5-6 | TRBD1 | . | TGTGCCAGCAGCATGGGGGACAGGGAGTCCTACGAGCAGTACTTC | CASSMGDRESYEQYF
TRBJ2-7 | TRBV18 | TRBD1 | few | TGTGCCAGCTCACTGGACAGGTCTAGCTCCTACGAGCAGTACTTC | CASSLDRSSSYEQYF
TRBJ1-2 | TRBV5-6 | TRBD1 | . | TGTGCCAGCAGCCTGGGGACAGGGGCCAACTATGGCTACACCTTC | CASSLGTGANYGYTF
TRBJ2-7 | TRBV29-1 | TRBD1 | . | TGCAGCGTTGCCCAGACAGGGTCCCACCCCGGGCAGTACTTC | CSVAQTGSHPGQYF
TRBJ1-4 | TRBV7-7 | . | once | TGTGCTAGCAGCCCGGGACTGTCAAGTGAAAAACTGTTTTTT | CASSPGLSSEKLFF
TRBJ2-7 | TRBV27 | . | . | TGTGCCAGCAGTTTATCCGCAGGATCCTACGAGCAGTACTTC | CASSLSAGSYEQYF
TRBJ2-7 | TRBV19 | . | . | TGTGCCAGTAGGAGCACAGGCCGCTCCTACGAGCAGTACTTC | CASRSTGRSYEQYF
TRBJ2-1 | TRBV5-8 | TRBD2 | once | TGTGCCAGCAGCTCCTACCGACTAGCGGGAGTGGACCTAAGATACAATGAGCAGTTCTTC | CASSSYRLAGVDLRYNEQFF
TRBJ1-4 | TRBV6-5 | . | . | TGTGCCAGCAGTTCCTCTACAGGGTTGGGAAAGGAAAAACTGTTTTTT | CASSSSTGLGKEKLFF
TRBJ2-7 | TRBV5-1 | . | . | TGCGCCAGCAGCTTGTTTGGAGAGGACTCCTACGAGCAGTACTTC | CASSLFGEDSYEQYF
TRBJ2-7 | TRBV28 | TRBD1 | . | TGTGCCAGCAACCCAGGGGGCTCACTGCGTGAGCAGTACTTC | CASNPGGSLREQYF
TRBJ2-3 | TRBV29-1 | . | . | TGCAGCGTTGTGGTGGGGCTCACAGATACGCAGTATTTT | CSVVVGLTDTQYF
TRBJ1-2 | TRBV7-8 | . | . | TGTGCCAGCAGCGCCCTGGCCGGAGGTGGTATCTATGGCTACACCTTC | CASSALAGGGIYGYTF
TRBJ2-7 | TRBV19 | TRBD2 | . | TGTGCCAGTAGTCCGCGACTAGCGGGAGGGCCTCGGACCGAGCAGTACTTC | CASSPRLAGGPRTEQYF
TRBJ2-3 | TRBV7-2 | TRBD1 | . | TGTGCCAGCAGCAAAGAAGCGACAGGGTTTGATACGCAGTATTTT | CASSKEATGFDTQYF
TRBJ1-1 | TRBV5-1 | . | . | TGCGCCAGCAGCGGACAGACAGTGAACACTGAAGCTTTCTTT | CASSGQTVNTEAFF
TRBJ1-2 | TRBV6-1 | . | . | TGTGCCAGCAGTGAAGTACTCAGGGCGGCTGGCTACACCTTC | CASSEVLRAAGYTF
TRBJ1-4 | TRBV5-6 | TRBD1 | . | TGTGCCAGCAGCTTACAGGGGGCTGGGGAAAAACTGTTTTTT | CASSLQGAGEKLFF
TRBJ1-2 | TRBV6-4 | TRBD1 | . | TGTGCCAGCAGTAATGCGGCAGGGGGAAACTATGGCTACACCTTC | CASSNAAGGNYGYTF
TRBJ2-7 | TRBV5-1 | TRBD2 | . | TGCGCCAGCAGCTTGGGACTAGCGGGAGAGGGTTCCTACGAGCAGTACTTC | CASSLGLAGEGSYEQYF
TRBJ2-3 | TRBV5-4 | . | . | TGTGCCAGCAGCTTAGGGGGAACGGGCGCCGATACGCAGTATTTT | CASSLGGTGADTQYF
TRBJ2-1 | TRBV28 | . | few | TGTGCCAGCATCCGGGGGGCTAGTCAAGCTGAGCAGTTCTTC | CASIRGASQAEQFF
TRBJ1-2 | TRBV7-9 | . | few | TGTGCCAGCACCCCGGAGTGGGAGAAGGATGGCTACACCTTC | CASTPEWEKDGYTF
TRBJ1-1 | TRBV10-3 | . | . | TGTGCCACTCGGGACTCGAACACTGAAGCTTTCTTT | CATRDSNTEAFF
TRBJ2-3 | TRBV18 | TRBD1 | few | TGTGCCAGCTCACCAGAGACAGGGGGCACAGATACGCAGTATTTT | CASSPETGGTDTQYF
TRBJ2-5 | TRBV25-1 | TRBD1 | . | TGTGCCAGCACAATGAGTATCGGAGCAGGGGGCGAAGAGACCCAGTACTTC | CASTMSIGAGGEETQYF
TRBJ2-5 | TRBV2 | TRBD1 | . | TGTGCCAGCAGCCCGGGACAGGGGGCAGGGGAGACCCAGTACTTC | CASSPGQGAGETQYF
TRBJ2-1 | TRBV25-1 | . | . | TGTGCCAGCAGTGAACCGAGGGTAAATGAGCAGTTCTTC | CASSEPRVNEQFF
TRBJ2-1 | TRBV7-6 | TRBD1 | few | TGTGCCAGCAGCTTATCGACAGGGTATGAGCAGTTCTTC | CASSLSTGYEQFF
TRBJ2-1 | TRBV7-3 | TRBD1 | . | TGTGCCAGCAGCCCAGGGGGAACTCCTCCCAATGAGCAGTTCTTC | CASSPGGTPPNEQFF
TRBJ1-2 | TRBV14 | . | . | TGTGCCAGCAGCCCGAAGACCGGGAGTGGCTACACCTTC | CASSPKTGSGYTF
TRBJ1-5 | TRBV19 | . | . | TGTGCCAGTAGTATTCCCAACAATCAGCCCCAGCATTTT | CASSIPNNQPQHF
TRBJ2-5 | TRBV14 | . | . | TGTGCCAGCACTCGCACAGGGAGGGATCAAGAGACCCAGTACTTC | CASTRTGRDQETQYF
TRBJ2-3 | TRBV4-3 | . | . | TGCGCCAGCAGCTCCGGACTCCCCACAGATACGCAGTATTTT | CASSSGLPTDTQYF
TRBJ2-5 | TRBV7-9 | . | . | TGTGCCAGCAGCTCCTGGGGGGGCTTAGGTGAGACCCAGTACTTC | CASSSWGGLGETQYF
TRBJ2-7 | TRBV19 | . | few | TGTGCCAGTAGCTCCCAGGGGCCCCCAATCTTC | CASSSQGPPIF
TRBJ2-7 | TRBV10-3 | TRBD2 | . | TGTGCCATCAGTGAGAAACTAGCGGGTTCCTACGAGCAGTACTTC | CAISEKLAGSYEQYF
TRBJ1-4 | TRBV5-5 | . | . | TGTGCCAGCAGTAAGGACATCGCTCGCCTCCCTAATGAAAAACTGTTTTTT | CASSKDIARLPNEKLFF
TRBJ1-2 | TRBV12-1 | . | . | TGTGCCAGCAGCCGACGGACAGGGAAGGGCTACACCTTC | CASSRRTGKGYTF
TRBJ2-2 | TRBV5-1 | TRBD2 | . | TGCGCCAGCAGCTTAGGGAGGGGCACCGGGGAGCTGTTTTTT | CASSLGRGTGELFF
TRBJ2-1 | TRBV15 | TRBD2 | . | TGTGCCACCGGGGCTTTCCTCAGCGGGGGGCCCGGAAATGAGCAGTTCTTC | CATGAFLSGGPGNEQFF
TRBJ2-2 | TRBV13 | . | . | TGTGCCAGCAGCTCGAGCCTCCACATAGGGGCCGGGGAGCTGTTTTTT | CASSSSLHIGAGELFF
TRBJ1-2 | TRBV5-1 | TRBD1 | . | TGCGCCAGCAGCATCCGGGACAGGGGGCAGGAAAACTATGGCTACACCTTC | CASSIRDRGQENYGYTF
TRBJ2-7 | TRBV5-4 | TRBD2 | . | TGTGCCAGCAGACCTGGACTAGCGGGAGGAAGAAACGAGCAGTACTTC | CASRPGLAGGRNEQYF
TRBJ1-1 | TRBV21-1 | . | once | TGTGCCAGCAGTTGTACTTCAGGGACAGGGATTTTCACTGAAGCTTTCTTT | CASSCTSGTGIFTEAFF
TRBJ1-6 | TRBV19 | . | . | TGTGCCAGTAGTATCTCCCGGGGGGTTAATTCACCCCTCCACTTT | CASSISRGVNSPLHF
TRBJ1-1 | TRBV2 | TRBD1 | . | TGTGCGGGGACAGAGAACACTGAAGCTTTCTTT | CAGTENTEAFF
TRBJ1-1 | TRBV5-4 | . | . | TGTGCCAGCAGCGACAAGAGGGGGGGAGGTACTGAAGCTTTCTTT | CASSDKRGGGTEAFF
TRBJ1-2 | TRBV19 | . | . | TGTGCCAGTAGTTTCCTTCAGGGTCGAATAAACTATGGCTACACCTTC | CASSFLQGRINYGYTF
TRBJ1-1 | TRBV27 | TRBD1 | . | TGTGCCAGCAGGGCAGGGGGCACTGAAGCTTTCTTT | CASRAGGTEAFF
TRBJ2-7 | TRBV13 | TRBD1 | once | TGTGCCAGCAGCTTGGGATTGCCGGGACAGGGGGCCTACGAGCAGTACTTC | CASSLGLPGQGAYEQYF
TRBJ1-3 | TRBV4-3 | TRBD1 | . | TGCGCCAGCAGCCAAGTTGGACAGGGCCCAAACACCATATATTTT | CASSQVGQGPNTIYF
TRBJ2-7 | TRBV16 | . | . | TGTGCCAGCAGCCAGCCCGGGACAGTAACTAGCGGTGGAACCTACGAGCAGTACTTC | CASSQPGTVTSGGTYEQYF